One and the same sample provided the 31 T cell receptor beta chains below, sequenced in a study of cytomegalovirus exposure and HLA in healthy donors. Researchers ran the PCR with 60 Vbeta and 13 Jbeta primers. This table comes from immunoSEQ multiplex PCR, and its TCRdb copy is limited to in-frame clones, with some not included. Among fewer than 200,000 clones listed, around 77% were seen once. Specimen: PBMCs. The receptors shown here come from a man aged 55 to 70 in good health and CMV-seronegative.

The CDR3 region is CASSFKIQGYGNTIYF. DNA for the CDR3: TGTGCCAGCAGCTTTAAAATACAGGGATACGGAAACACCATATATTTT. V usage is TRBV13 and J usage is TRBJ1-3; D might be TRBD1 (6 bases). Germline V gene lookup returns CDR1 PRHDT and CDR2 FYEKMQ (reference sequence). V lost 3 bases and J lost 4, with 16 bases in between. The CDR3 contains 16 residues.

The gene calls are TRBV6-6 and TRBJ2-5; a possible D gene is TRBD1 (5 bases). Trimming pared 2 bases from V and 3 bases from J, leaving 10 bases between. This CDR3 has 14 amino acids. Per germline, CDR1 MNHNY and CDR2 SVGAGI (reference sequence). CDR3 coding DNA: TGTGCCAGCAGTTACCCAGGGCCAGAAGAGACCCAGTACTTC. This translates into CASSYPGPEETQYF.

This clone was seen only a few times. This rearrangement joins TRBV5-3 to TRBJ2-7, with TRBD1 matching 7 bases. TRBV5-3 is placed among ORFs of uncertain function. The CDR3 is 16 amino acids. Trimming removed 4 bases from V and 6 bases from J; junction bases left unmatched: 16. CDR3 bases: TGTGCCAGAAGCCCGCCCCCGACTGGACAGGACTGCGAGCAGTACTTC. This encodes CARSPPPTGQDCEQYF.

V is TRBV2 and J is TRBJ1-2, with 7 bases aligning to TRBD1. Looked up from germline, CDR1 is SNHLY and CDR2 is FYNNEI. The CDR3 runs 15 residues. Germline trimming cut 8 bases from V and 4 bases from J; bases unmatched to any gene: 13. The CDR3 region has the DNA TGTGCCAGCTACAACCGGGACAGCTCGCTCTATGGCTACACCTTC. Protein product: CASYNRDSSLYGYTF.

The rearrangement joins TRBV6-4 to TRBJ1-4; TRBD1 is a possible D gene (6 bases). V lost 11 bases and J 7 bases, leaving 17 bases between the germline ends. Germline V gene data show CDR1 as MRHNA and CDR2 as SNTAGT. This CDR3 has 13 amino acids. The CDR3 spells CAVETGASEKLFF. For the CDR3, the DNA is TGTGCCGTTGAGACAGGTGCCTCTGAAAAACTGTTTTTT.

The chain employs TRBV28 and TRBJ2-5, with 7 bases matching TRBD2. Per the germline V gene, CDR1 is MDHEN and CDR2 is SYDVKM. The trim removed 2 bases at V and 4 bases at J, leaving 4 bases unmatched. CDR3 length: 14 amino acids. Here the CDR3 reads CASSLLAGVETQYF. CDR3 sequence (DNA): TGTGCCAGCAGTTTACTCGCGGGAGTAGAGACCCAGTACTTC.

The rearrangement joins TRBV7-3 to TRBJ2-7, with D possibly matching TRBD2 (5 bases). Trimming pared 1 base from V and 2 bases from J, leaving 12 bases between. The CDR3 length is 15 residues. The V gene's germline CDR1 is SGHTA and CDR2 FQGTGA. DNA for the CDR3: TGTGCCAGCAGCTTAAGTGGCGGGCCCCCCTACGAGCAGTACTTC. It codes for CASSLSGGPPYEQYF. Full variable domain (rest looked up from reference TRBV7-3 and TRBJ2-7): GAGVSQTPSNKVTEKGKYVELRCDPISGHTALYWYRQSLGQGPEFLIYFQGTGAADDSGLPNDRFFAVRPEGSVSTLKIQRTERGDSAVYLCASSLSGGPPYEQYFGPGTRLTVT.

The CDR3 spells CASSESGSNYGYTF. The CDR3 nucleotides read TGCGCCAGCAGTGAATCAGGGTCTAACTATGGCTACACCTTC. V and J are TRBV10-2 and TRBJ1-2; tentative D call: TRBD1 (5 bases). This CDR3 has 14 amino acids. Germline-derived CDR1 and CDR2 are WSHSY and SAAADI. V was trimmed by 3 bases and J by 0 bases, leaving 8 bases between them.

This rearrangement joins TRBV28 to TRBJ2-5; 9 nucleotides align to TRBD2. V trimming: 4 bases; J trimming: 11 bases; junction bases outside the gene matches: 20. The CDR3 length is 17 residues. CDR1 and CDR2 from the germline V gene are MDHEN and SYDVKM. CDR3 residues: CASSSYGMAGGPKEQYF. In DNA, the CDR3 is TGTGCCAGCAGTTCATACGGCATGGCGGGAGGGCCTAAAGAGCAGTACTTC.

The genes are TRBV5-1 and TRBJ2-2; tentatively, D is TRBD1 (5 bases). Germline V CDR1 and CDR2: SGHRS, YFSETQ. V was clipped by 7 bases and J by 1 base, with 20 bases between them. This CDR3 is built from 17 residues. DNA of the CDR3: TGCGCCAGCCATGCCCCCAGTGGGGCAGGGAACACCGGGGAGCTGTTTTTT. Translated: CASHAPSGAGNTGELFF.

The V gene is TRBV7-6, the J gene TRBJ2-2; the D gene is possibly TRBD1 (6 bases). The germline gives CDR1 SGHVS, CDR2 FNYEAQ. Trimming left V 5 bases short and J 2 bases short, with 15 bases between. The CDR3 length is 16 residues. This CDR3 is CASSPLNRANTGELFF. The DNA for the CDR3 is TGTGCCAGCAGCCCACTTAACAGGGCAAACACCGGGGAGCTGTTTTTT.

The genes are TRBV19 and TRBJ2-1; D is unresolved. Looked up from germline, CDR1 is LNHDA and CDR2 is SQIVND (reference sequence). The CDR3 loop spans 12 amino acids. V was cut by 1 base and J by 10 bases, with 8 bases left in between. Here the CDR3 DNA reads TGTGCCAGTAGTATAGGGGTCGGGGAGCAGTTCTTC. Encoded protein: CASSIGVGEQFF.

The V gene is TRBV7-9, the J gene TRBJ1-3, with D perhaps TRBD1 (6 bases). The CDR3 has 14 amino acids. CDR1 and CDR2 from the germline V gene are SEHNR and FQNEAQ (reference sequence). V was cut by 2 bases and J by 3 bases, with 8 bases left in between. CDR3 in DNA: TGTGCCAGCAGCTTATCAGGGGATGGAAACACCATATATTTT. Residues: CASSLSGDGNTIYF.

This chain links TRBV5-1 with TRBJ2-5; 8 positions match TRBD1. The V and J ends lost 6 bases and 5 bases, in that order; junction bases with no gene match: 15. The CDR3 is 16 residues long. In germline, CDR1 is SGHRS, CDR2 YFSETQ. The CDR3 coding sequence is TGCGCCAGCACCAGATATTCCGGACAGGGCGGCGAGACCCAGTACTTC. This translates into CASTRYSGQGGETQYF.

The chain combines TRBV5-6 with TRBJ1-5; 7 positions match TRBD1. V was clipped by 1 base and J by 6 bases; unmatched bases: 4. The CDR3 runs to 14 residues. The V gene's germline CDR1 is SGHDT and CDR2 YYEEEE. In nucleotides, the CDR3 is TGTGCCAGCAGCTTGTCAGGGGGTGGTCAGCCCCAGCATTTT. Translating gives CASSLSGGGQPQHF.

The rearrangement uses TRBV19 and TRBJ2-2, with 10 positions matching TRBD1. The CDR3 loop spans 15 amino acids. Germline trimming cut 1 base from V and 4 bases from J; bases unmatched to any gene: 0. Germline V gene lookup returns CDR1 LNHDA and CDR2 SQIVND (reference sequence). The CDR3 DNA sequence: TGTGCCAGTAGTATAGGACAGGGGGCCACCGGGGAGCTGTTTTTT. This translates into CASSIGQGATGELFF.

This chain links TRBV10-3 with TRBJ1-2; the D is unclear. Trimming stripped 0 bases from V and 8 bases from J, with 10 bases between. The CDR3 consists of 13 residues. Looked up from germline, CDR1 is ENHRY and CDR2 is SYGVKD. The CDR3 DNA is TGTGCCATCAGTGAGTCGACGGCAGGAGGCTACACCTTC. Translation gives CAISESTAGGYTF.

The rearrangement joins TRBV6-1 to TRBJ1-1, with D tentatively TRBD1 (5 bases). The CDR3 spans 13 residues. Germline V CDR1 and CDR2: MNHNS, SASEGT. Trimming took off 2 bases at V and 4 bases at J, with 8 bases between the two ends. The CDR3 nucleotides read TGTGCCAGCAGTGAAAGAGACAGCACTGAAGCTTTCTTT. Translated, it gives CASSERDSTEAFF.

The chain has TRBV21-1 and TRBJ2-7; whether TRBD2, the table's D call, matches the DNA was not checked. TRBV21-1 is marked as a pseudogene. The CDR3 consists of 18 residues. The CDR3 DNA follows: TGTGCCAGCAGCAAAGCGGACTTACTAGCGGGAGGGTCTTACGAGCAGTACTTC. Its protein is CASSKADLLAGGSYEQYF.

The rearrangement links TRBV30 to TRBJ2-5, with a tentative D call TRBD2 (6 bases). CDR1 is GTSNPN, CDR2 SVGIG, per germline (reference sequence). Trimming left V 0 bases short and J 2 bases short, with 10 bases between. The CDR3 loop spans 14 amino acids. The CDR3 region has the DNA TGTGCCTGGAGTGTACTCGGGGGTCAAGAGACCCAGTACTTC. Encoded protein: CAWSVLGGQETQYF.

The rearrangement uses TRBV5-1 and TRBJ2-5; 11 bases fit TRBD1. Per germline, CDR1 SGHRS and CDR2 YFSETQ. Losses at the gene ends were 4 bases for V and 4 bases for J; bases not matched to a gene: 6. The CDR3 sequence is 15 residues long. The CDR3 region has the DNA TGCGCCAGCAGCCGTCCGGGACAGGGGGTAGAGACCCAGTACTTC. This sequence encodes CASSRPGQGVETQYF.

In DNA, the CDR3 is TGCGCCAGCAGTGTGGGGGGAACCTACGAGCAGTACTTC. Translating gives CASSVGGTYEQYF. The rearrangement uses TRBV10-2 and TRBJ2-7; D is possibly TRBD2 (6 bases). V was pared by 4 bases and J by 2 bases, with 9 bases between. The CDR3 covers 13 residues. The germline gives CDR1 WSHSY, CDR2 SAAADI.

This clone was detected ten times or more. The rearrangement uses TRBV5-4 and TRBJ2-1, with D unresolved. Germline V gives CDR1 SGHNT, CDR2 YYREEE (reference sequence). Trimming shortened V by 4 bases and J by 0 bases, and 17 bases separated the two germline ends. CDR3 size: 17 residues. The CDR3 region is CASSPRSLTFSYNEQFF. The CDR3 coding sequence is TGTGCCAGCAGCCCGAGGTCCCTGACTTTCTCCTACAATGAGCAGTTCTTC.

V gene TRBV7-2 combines with J gene TRBJ1-2, with TRBD1 identical over 9 bases. The V and J ends lost 4 bases and 8 bases, in that order; junction bases with no gene match: 17. The CDR3 runs to 17 residues. The germline V gene encodes CDR1 SGHTA and CDR2 FQGNSA. The CDR3 reads CASSSRLQGALGGGYTF. Written as DNA, the CDR3 is TGTGCCAGCAGCTCCCGGTTACAGGGGGCGCTCGGTGGAGGCTACACCTTC. The variable domain in full, with the rest retrieved from reference TRBV7-2 and TRBJ1-2, is GAGVSQSPSNKVTEKGKDVELRCDPISGHTALYWYRQSLGQGLEFLIYFQGNSAPDKSGLPSDRFSAERTGGSVSTLTIQRTQQEDSAVYLCASSSRLQGALGGGYTFGSGTRLTVV.

This chain joins TRBV18 and TRBJ2-7; the D gene is possibly TRBD1 (7 bases). The CDR3 loop spans 15 amino acids. V lost 0 bases and J lost 2, with 11 bases in between. Germline CDR1 and CDR2: KGHSH and LQKENI. The CDR3 region is CASSPPSRGAYEQYF. Here the CDR3 DNA reads TGTGCCAGCTCACCACCCAGCAGGGGGGCCTACGAGCAGTACTTC.

Turning to this clone: One end of the junction varies from germline; a read error may be responsible. This sequence joins TRBV7-7 and TRBJ2-2; 7 bases are shared with TRBD1. The CDR3 spans 13 residues. Germline CDR1 SSHAT, CDR2 FNYEAQ (reference sequence). The DNA of the CDR3 is TGTGCTAGCAGCTTAGGGGGCATCGGGGAGCTGTTTTTT. It is translated as CASSLGGIGELFF.

This chain uses TRBV6-1 with TRBJ1-4, with D tentatively TRBD1 (5 bases). Germline loops: CDR1 MNHNS, CDR2 SASEGT. Trimming pared 6 bases from V and 8 bases from J, leaving 13 bases between. The CDR3 contains 13 residues. CDR3 sequence: CASRGRIGEKLFF. CDR3 bases: TGTGCCAGCAGGGGGCGCATAGGGGAAAAACTGTTTTTT.

The chain joins TRBV11-3 to TRBJ2-7, with 10 bases lining up with TRBD2. The CDR3 sequence is 15 residues long. V lost 2 bases, J lost 6 bases, and 7 bases stayed unmatched. From germline, CDR1 is SGHNT and CDR2 YENEEA. CDR3 DNA sequence: TGTGCCAGCAGCTTAATTACTAGCGGGATATCCGAGCAGTACTTC. Amino acid sequence: CASSLITSGISEQYF.

V and J are TRBV2 and TRBJ2-5; D might be TRBD1 (6 bases). The CDR3 contains 15 residues. Germline CDR1 and CDR2: SNHLY and FYNNEI. Trimming removed 10 bases from V and 4 bases from J, with 22 bases in between. For the CDR3, the DNA is TGTGCCACCCCTATTGAGGGACACCTCGGAGAGACCCAGTACTTC. This gives the protein CATPIEGHLGETQYF.

The CDR3 region has the DNA TGTGCCAGCAGCTTTGGGACTAGCGGTAGCACAGATACGCAGTATTTT. Translated, it gives CASSFGTSGSTDTQYF. The chain combines TRBV7-3 with TRBJ2-3; 11 bases map to TRBD2. The trim removed 3 bases at V and 0 bases at J, leaving 2 bases unmatched. From germline, CDR1 is SGHTA and CDR2 FQGTGA. The CDR3 covers 16 residues.

About this clone: The junction shows a germline mismatch at one end, possibly a read error. V gene TRBV7-8 combines with J gene TRBJ1-6; 10 positions agree with TRBD1. Germline V gives CDR1 SGHVS, CDR2 FQNEAQ. CDR3 length equals 14 residues. In nucleotides, the CDR3 is TGTGCCAGCAGCCAAGGGACAGGGGATTCACCCCTCAACTTT. Amino acids: CASSQGTGDSPLNF.